A single sample gave rise to the 23 T cell receptor beta chains below, sequenced in a study of monozygotic twins with inflammatory bowel disease. TCRdb re-called the 5' RACE reads and catalogs CDR3 proteins one per entry, DNA excluded. The table for this sample gives roughly 90,000 distinct CDR3 sequences. The sequenced sample was blood. These receptors came from a human donor with ulcerative colitis or Crohn's disease, or a healthy co-twin of an affected twin (not recorded which).

This chain uses TRBV5-6 with TRBJ1-4. This CDR3 region has 12 residues. CDR1 and CDR2 from the germline V gene are SGHDT and YYEEEE. The CDR3 spells CASSSDRDKLFF.

The gene calls are TRBV12-3 or TRBV12-4 and TRBJ1-1; TCRdb selects TRBD1, and the lack of DNA leaves this call unchecked. This CDR3 is 14 amino acids long. The CDR3 region is CASSSRQGNTEAFF.

The chain combines TRBV5-1 with TRBJ1-1. This CDR3 contains 15 residues. The germline CDR1 and CDR2 sequences are SGHRS and YFSETQ. CDR3 in amino acids: CASSWGVTMNTEAFF.

The CDR3 reads CASRSSGSGNSPLHF. V gene TRBV6-6 combines with J gene TRBJ1-6; as DNA is missing, the TRBD1 call by TCRdb cannot be tested. Germline CDR1 reads MNHNY; CDR2 reads SVGAGI (reference sequence). This CDR3 is built from 15 residues.

The genes are TRBV12-3 or TRBV12-4 and TRBJ1-1; TCRdb indicates TRBD1, and absent DNA this call remains unverified. There are 14 residues in the CDR3. The CDR3 reads CASRSGTGLSEAFF.

The J gene is TRBJ1-1, the V gene TRBV3-1. The CDR3 runs 15 residues. Germline CDR1 reads LGHDT; CDR2 reads YNNKEL (reference sequence). The CDR3 is CASSQGAAMNTEAFF.

The genes are TRBV7-3 and TRBJ2-1; the TRBD1 assignment by TCRdb is unverifiable without DNA. In germline, CDR1 is SGHTA, CDR2 FQGTGA. The CDR3 is 17 residues long. CDR3 in amino acids: CASSVMTGGDPYNEQFF.

V usage is TRBV7-9 and J usage is TRBJ2-7; TCRdb reports TRBD1, a call that lacks DNA to check it against. This CDR3 has 16 residues. The germline gives CDR1 SEHNR, CDR2 FQNEAQ (reference sequence). The CDR3 spells CASSLLYMTGGGEQYF.

This rearrangement joins TRBV6-1 to TRBJ1-1; absent DNA, TCRdb's TRBD1 call cannot be checked. The CDR3 length is 16 residues. CDR1 is MNHNS and CDR2 is SASEGT in the germline V gene. CDR3 in amino acids: CASSLQTGRVNTEAFF.

V usage is TRBV14 and J usage is TRBJ1-2. Germline V CDR1 and CDR2: SGHDN, FVKESK. This CDR3 has 15 amino acids. CDR3 amino acids: CASSQLNRRDYGYTF.

The J gene is TRBJ2-5, the V gene TRBV12-3 or TRBV12-4; the TCRdb call, TRBD1, lacks DNA for checking. CDR3 size: 13 residues. The chain's CDR3 is CASSRQGGETQYF.

J is TRBJ2-1 and V is TRBV5-1. CDR3 size: 12 residues. The germline gives CDR1 SGHRS, CDR2 YFSETQ. CDR3 region: CASGLKHNEQFF.

This sequence joins TRBV7-6 and TRBJ1-2. The CDR3 loop spans 14 amino acids. Germline CDR1 and CDR2: SGHVS and FNYEAQ. The CDR3 loop is CASSLAQGMEGYTF.

V usage is TRBV6-6 and J usage is TRBJ1-1. This CDR3 is built from 13 residues. Per the germline V gene, CDR1 is MNHNY and CDR2 is SVGAGI (reference sequence). The CDR3: CATRASKNTEAFF.

The rearrangement links TRBV7-4 to TRBJ1-5. The CDR3 runs to 17 residues. CDR1 is SGHVT and CDR2 is SQSDAQ in the germline V gene. The CDR3 loop is CASSFLLTAYSNQPQHF. Combining the CDR3 with reference TRBV7-4 and TRBJ1-5 gives the whole variable domain GAGVSQSPRYKVAKRGRDVALRCDSISGHVTLYWYRQTLGQGSEVLTYSQSDAQRDKSGRPSGRFSAERPERSVSTLKIQRTEQGDSAVYLCASSFLLTAYSNQPQHFGDGTRLSIL.

The chain is built from TRBV20-1 and TRBJ1-6; there is no DNA to check the TCRdb D call of TRBD1. The CDR3 covers 13 residues. CDR1 is DFQATT and CDR2 is SNEGSKA in the germline V gene (reference sequence). The CDR3 loop reads CSAPLTTGSPLHF.

The CDR3 reads CACTSYAEAFF. The genes are TRBV19 and TRBJ1-1. CDR1 is LNHDA and CDR2 is SQIVND in the germline V gene (reference sequence). This CDR3 has 11 amino acids.

The CDR3 protein is CASSLDGERSPLHF. The rearrangement joins TRBV5-1 to TRBJ1-6. The CDR3 is 14 residues long. CDR1 SGHRS and CDR2 YFSETQ come from the germline V gene. Filled out from reference TRBV5-1 and TRBJ1-6, the complete variable domain reads KAGVTQTPRYLIKTRGQQVTLSCSPISGHRSVSWYQQTPGQGLQFLFEYFSETQRNKGNFPGRFSGRQFSNSRSEMNVSTLELGDSALYLCASSLDGERSPLHFGNGTRLTVT.

The V call is TRBV5-1, the J call TRBJ2-3; absent DNA, TCRdb's TRBD2 call cannot be checked. The CDR3 loop spans 14 amino acids. The germline CDR1 and CDR2 sequences are SGHRS and YFSETQ. CDR3 region: CASSLTLLVDTQYF.

Here the CDR3 reads CASSSGRGAGSPLHF. J is TRBJ1-6 and V is TRBV7-3; TCRdb names TRBD1, which stays unverified in the absence of DNA. The CDR3 extends over 15 amino acids. Germline CDR1 SGHTA, CDR2 FQGTGA.

This sequence joins TRBV29-1 and TRBJ1-2; checking the TCRdb D call of TRBD1 is not possible without DNA. Germline V lookup: CDR1 SQVTM, CDR2 ANQGSEA. The CDR3 totals 16 residues. CDR3: CSVLRDSEPVNYGYTF.

This CDR3 reads CASKRNLGGRNPPNSNQPQHF. The V gene is TRBV6-2 or TRBV6-3, the J gene TRBJ1-5; TCRdb picks TRBD1, but there is no DNA to check that call. CDR3 length: 21 residues. Germline V lookup: CDR1 MNHEY, CDR2 SVGEGT.

This rearrangement joins TRBV7-2 to TRBJ2-6. The V gene's germline CDR1 is SGHTA and CDR2 FQGNSA. The CDR3 length is 16 residues. The CDR3: CASTDNPGAGANVLTF.